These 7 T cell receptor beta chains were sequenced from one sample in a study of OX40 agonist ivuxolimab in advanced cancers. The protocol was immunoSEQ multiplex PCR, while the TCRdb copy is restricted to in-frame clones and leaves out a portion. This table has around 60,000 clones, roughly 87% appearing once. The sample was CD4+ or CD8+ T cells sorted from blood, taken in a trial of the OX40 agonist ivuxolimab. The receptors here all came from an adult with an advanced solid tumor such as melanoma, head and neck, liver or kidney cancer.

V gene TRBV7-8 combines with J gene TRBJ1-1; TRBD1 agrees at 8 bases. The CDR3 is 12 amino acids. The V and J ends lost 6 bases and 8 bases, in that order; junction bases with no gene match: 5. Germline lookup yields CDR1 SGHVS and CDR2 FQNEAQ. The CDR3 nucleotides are TGTGCCAGCAGTAGGACAGGGCCAGAAGCTTTCTTT. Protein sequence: CASSRTGPEAFF.

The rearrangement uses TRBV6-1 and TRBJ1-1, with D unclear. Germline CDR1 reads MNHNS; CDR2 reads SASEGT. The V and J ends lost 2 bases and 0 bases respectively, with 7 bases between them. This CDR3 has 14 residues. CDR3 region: CASSERDMNTEAFF. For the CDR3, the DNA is TGTGCCAGCAGTGAAAGAGACATGAACACTGAAGCTTTCTTT.

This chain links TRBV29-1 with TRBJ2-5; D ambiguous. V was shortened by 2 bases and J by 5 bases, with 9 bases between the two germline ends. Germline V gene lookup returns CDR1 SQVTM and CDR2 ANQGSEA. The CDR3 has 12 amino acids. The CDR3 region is CSVEKLGETQYF. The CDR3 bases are TGCAGCGTTGAAAAACTGGGGGAGACCCAGTACTTC.

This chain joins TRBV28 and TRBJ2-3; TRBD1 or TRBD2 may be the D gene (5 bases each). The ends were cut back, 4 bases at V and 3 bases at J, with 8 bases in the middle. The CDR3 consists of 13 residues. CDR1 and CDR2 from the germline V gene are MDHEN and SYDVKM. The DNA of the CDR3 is TGTGCCAGCAGTTCAGGGAGTACAGATACGCAGTATTTT. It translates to CASSSGSTDTQYF.

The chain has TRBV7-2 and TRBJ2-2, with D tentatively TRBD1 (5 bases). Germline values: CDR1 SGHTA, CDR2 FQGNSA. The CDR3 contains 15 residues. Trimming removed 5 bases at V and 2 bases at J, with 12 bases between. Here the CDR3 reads CASSPRTSNTGELFF. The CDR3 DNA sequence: TGTGCCAGCAGCCCACGGACATCCAACACCGGGGAGCTGTTTTTT.

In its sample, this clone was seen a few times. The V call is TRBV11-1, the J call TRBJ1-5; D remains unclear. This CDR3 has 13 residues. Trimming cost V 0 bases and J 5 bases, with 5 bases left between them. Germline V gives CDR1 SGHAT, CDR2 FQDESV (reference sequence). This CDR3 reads CASSLAHDQPQHF. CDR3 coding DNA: TGTGCCAGCAGCTTAGCCCACGATCAGCCCCAGCATTTT. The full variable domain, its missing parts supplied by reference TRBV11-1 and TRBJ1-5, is EAEVAQSPRYKITEKSQAVAFWCDPISGHATLYWYRQILGQGPELLVQFQDESVVDDSQLPKDRFSAERLKGVDSTLKIQPAELGDSAMYLCASSLAHDQPQHFGDGTRLSIL.

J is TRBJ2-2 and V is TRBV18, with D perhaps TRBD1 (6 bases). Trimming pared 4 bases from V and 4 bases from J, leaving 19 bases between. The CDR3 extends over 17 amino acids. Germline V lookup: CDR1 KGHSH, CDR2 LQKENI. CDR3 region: CASSQQSGTQSTGELFF. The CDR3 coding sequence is TGTGCCAGCTCACAACAGTCCGGGACACAATCCACCGGGGAGCTGTTTTTT.